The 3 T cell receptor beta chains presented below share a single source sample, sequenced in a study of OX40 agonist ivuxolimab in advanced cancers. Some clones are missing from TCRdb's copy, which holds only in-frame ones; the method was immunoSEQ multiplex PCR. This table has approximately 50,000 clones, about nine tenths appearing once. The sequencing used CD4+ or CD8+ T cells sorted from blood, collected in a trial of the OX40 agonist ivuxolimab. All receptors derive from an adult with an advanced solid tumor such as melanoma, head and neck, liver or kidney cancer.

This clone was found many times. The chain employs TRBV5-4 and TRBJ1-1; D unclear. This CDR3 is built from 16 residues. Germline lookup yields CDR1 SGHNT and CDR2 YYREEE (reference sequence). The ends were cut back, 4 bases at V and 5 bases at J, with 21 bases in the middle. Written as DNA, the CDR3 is TGTGCCAGCAGCACTTACGTACGGGGAGTAGGGACTGAAGCTTTCTTT. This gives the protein CASSTYVRGVGTEAFF.

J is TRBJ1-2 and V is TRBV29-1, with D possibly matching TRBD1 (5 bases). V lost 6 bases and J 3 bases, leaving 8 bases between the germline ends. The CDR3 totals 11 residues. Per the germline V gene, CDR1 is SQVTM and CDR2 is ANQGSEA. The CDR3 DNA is TGCAGCGTGGAGACAGACTATGGCTACACCTTC. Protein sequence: CSVETDYGYTF.

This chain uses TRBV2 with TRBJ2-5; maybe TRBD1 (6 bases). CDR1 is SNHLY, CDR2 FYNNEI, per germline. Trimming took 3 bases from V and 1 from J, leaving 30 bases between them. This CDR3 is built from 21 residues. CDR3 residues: CASSDLIEWSQGPGAQETQYF. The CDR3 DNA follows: TGTGCCAGCAGTGATTTAATCGAGTGGTCCCAGGGCCCAGGGGCCCAAGAGACCCAGTACTTC.